Sequencing of this T cell receptor beta chain was carried out in a study of cytomegalovirus exposure and HLA in healthy donors. Germline V gene lookup returns CDR1 MNHEY and CDR2 SVGAGI. Trimming cost V 1 base and J 2 bases, with 8 bases left between them. This CDR3 region has 14 residues. Amplification used 60 Vbeta primers and 13 Jbeta primers. The assay was immunoSEQ multiplex PCR, and TCRdb's table has in-frame clones only and misses some. The data contain about 78,000 clones, 80% of them singletons. Study observations and caveats: Later analysis placed DRB1 highest and HLA-C lowest in TCR association rates, which differed by HLA locus. Links to common viral pathogens appeared, in a later analysis, for several of the most significant clusters. Testing in vitro showed three CMV-associated chains specific for CMV antigens. CMV serostatus alone was available as immune exposure information.

As regards this clone: What it recognizes is unknown.

This chain connects TRBV6-5 to TRBJ2-5; no firm D call. Input material: PBMCs. This TCR came from a man aged 50-59 years in good health and CMV-seropositive. CDR3 nucleotides: TGTGCCAGCAGTTACTACCGCGAACAAGAGACCCAGTACTTC. It specifies CASSYYREQETQYF.